A selection of T cell receptor beta chains follows, all from one sample in a study of shared clonotypes between healthy human individuals. This table comes from immunoSEQ multiplex PCR, and its TCRdb copy is limited to in-frame clones, with some not included. The sample has around 2,000,000 clones, roughly 91% seen once. Sequences were obtained from naive CD8+ T cells from PBMCs. The source of these receptors is a man younger than 35 in good health. Some clones in this sample may be carry-over from other donors' samples. CDR3s include the opening cysteine and the closing phenylalanine or tryptophan.

j_call: TRBJ2-5
v_call: TRBV7-9
cdr3_aa: CASSLWGVQETQYF

j_call: TRBJ2-2
v_call: TRBV5-1
cdr3_aa: CASSFIAVLGTGELFF

j_call: TRBJ2-1
v_call: TRBV27
cdr3_aa: CASSQGLASNEQFF

j_call: TRBJ1-2
v_call: TRBV5-1
cdr3_aa: CASSEDRDWLSYTF

j_call: TRBJ1-1
v_call: TRBV27
cdr3_aa: CASSFRPGQGKTEAFF

j_call: TRBJ1-5
v_call: TRBV28
cdr3_aa: CASSLYRGRDGNQPQHF

j_call: TRBJ2-7
v_call: TRBV14
cdr3_aa: CASGAGGSYEQYF

j_call: TRBJ2-7
v_call: TRBV27
cdr3_aa: CASHNLDSPYEQYF

j_call: TRBJ2-2
v_call: TRBV13
cdr3_aa: CASSLVGGTLIDTGELFF

j_call: TRBJ2-2
v_call: TRBV28
cdr3_aa: CASSLIGSTGELFF

j_call: TRBJ2-1
v_call: TRBV6-1
cdr3_aa: CASRAVGSSYNEQFF

j_call: TRBJ2-2
v_call: TRBV6-5
cdr3_aa: CASSRDRAVTGELFF

j_call: TRBJ2-7
v_call: TRBV13
cdr3_aa: CASSPRATEAYEQYF

j_call: TRBJ1-2
v_call: TRBV11-2
cdr3_aa: CASSLGGAPLYGYTF

j_call: TRBJ2-3
v_call: TRBV19
cdr3_aa: CSSSPGILTDTQYF

j_call: TRBJ2-7
v_call: TRBV9
cdr3_aa: CASSLGDRGEQYF

j_call: TRBJ2-2
v_call: TRBV7-2
cdr3_aa: CASSLEAGVVGELFF

j_call: TRBJ2-5
v_call: TRBV18
cdr3_aa: CASSPIQALTETQYF

j_call: TRBJ2-7
v_call: TRBV21-1
cdr3_aa: CANPKGGDRYEQYF

j_call: TRBJ2-7
v_call: TRBV4-3
cdr3_aa: CASSQGQLSYEQYF

j_call: TRBJ2-7
v_call: TRBV27
cdr3_aa: CASSLRGTVNEQYF

j_call: TRBJ2-7
v_call: TRBV6-5
cdr3_aa: CASSYGTRYYEQYF

j_call: TRBJ2-4
v_call: TRBV4-3
cdr3_aa: CASSQGLAGPLAKNIQYF

j_call: TRBJ2-2
v_call: TRBV7-3
cdr3_aa: CASSPRRGITGELFF

j_call: TRBJ2-3
v_call: TRBV9
cdr3_aa: CASSPGTDTQYF

j_call: TRBJ2-5
v_call: TRBV4-2
cdr3_aa: CASSQDLPGAEQETQYF

j_call: TRBJ2-3
v_call: TRBV27
cdr3_aa: CASRRAGGGTDTQYF

j_call: TRBJ1-2
v_call: TRBV6-6
cdr3_aa: CASSPDRPDYGYTF

j_call: TRBJ1-2
v_call: TRBV9
cdr3_aa: CASSVGDNPNYGYTF